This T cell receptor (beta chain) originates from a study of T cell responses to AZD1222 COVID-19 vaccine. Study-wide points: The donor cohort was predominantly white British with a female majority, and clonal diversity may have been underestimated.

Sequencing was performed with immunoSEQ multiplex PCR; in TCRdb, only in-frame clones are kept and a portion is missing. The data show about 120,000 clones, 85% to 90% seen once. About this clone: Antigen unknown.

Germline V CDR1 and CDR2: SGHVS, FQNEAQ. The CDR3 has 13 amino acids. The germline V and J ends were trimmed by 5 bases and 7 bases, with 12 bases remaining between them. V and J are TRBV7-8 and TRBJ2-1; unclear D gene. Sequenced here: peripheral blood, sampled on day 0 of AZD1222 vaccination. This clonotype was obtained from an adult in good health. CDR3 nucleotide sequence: TGTGCCAGCAGCCAGATCGTGTCAAATGAGCAGTTCTTC. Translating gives CASSQIVSNEQFF.